This is a list of T cell receptor beta chains from one sample in a study of blood T cell repertoires in COVID-19. Repertoires were generated with immunoSEQ multiplex PCR, while TCRdb's copy carries only in-frame clones and drops some. This table has under 350,000 clones, around 87% appearing once. The source material was peripheral blood. Receptors originate from a man aged 70 or older with acute or convalescent COVID-19. Both conserved end residues are trimmed from each CDR3. D genes are given only for firm matches.

TRBV7-2	TRBJ2-5	TRBD2	ASSLVGGLAGETQY
TRBV19	TRBJ1-5	NA	ASSIQNSYQPQH
TRBV12-3/TRBV12-4	TRBJ2-1	TRBD1	ASRHGQVRRF
TRBV11-2	TRBJ2-5	NA	ASSLLFTGYGQETQY
TRBV15	TRBJ2-7	NA	ATSRAPGEHEQY
TRBV11-2	TRBJ1-3	TRBD1	ASSLVSGGSSGNTIY
TRBV19	TRBJ1-5	TRBD1	ASSIMGRGIWNQPQH
TRBV5-1	TRBJ1-2	NA	ASSLESTGGYGYT
TRBV27	TRBJ2-7	NA	ASSFTGQPRGEQY
TRBV12-3/TRBV12-4	TRBJ1-1	NA	ASSTASYTEAF
TRBV5-1	TRBJ2-2	TRBD1	ASSLRQGARTGELF
TRBV5-1	TRBJ2-7	NA	ASSATESSYEQY
TRBV15	TRBJ2-3	TRBD2	ATSTGTSGTQY
TRBV28	TRBJ2-3	TRBD2	ASSALAGGAFDTQY
TRBV6-5	TRBJ1-2	NA	ASRQEGLNYGYT
TRBV10-3	TRBJ1-5	NA	AISDPGNQPQH
TRBV18	TRBJ1-1	TRBD1	ASSPGQLTTEAF
TRBV2	TRBJ2-3	TRBD2	ASILSGGADTQY